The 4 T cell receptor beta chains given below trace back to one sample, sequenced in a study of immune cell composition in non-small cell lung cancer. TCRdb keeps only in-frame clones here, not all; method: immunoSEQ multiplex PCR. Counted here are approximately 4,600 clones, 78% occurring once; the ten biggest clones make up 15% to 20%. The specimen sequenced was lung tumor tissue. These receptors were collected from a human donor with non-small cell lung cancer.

CDR3 DNA: TGTGCCTGGAGTGCGACTAGCGGGTCTTACGAGCAGTACTTC. Translating it yields CAWSATSGSYEQYF. The rearrangement uses TRBV30 and TRBJ2-7, with TRBD2 matching over 10 bases. The CDR3 is 14 amino acids. V shed 1 base, J shed 4 bases, and the junction held 4 bases outside the gene matches. Germline assignment: CDR1 GTSNPN and CDR2 SVGIG (reference sequence).

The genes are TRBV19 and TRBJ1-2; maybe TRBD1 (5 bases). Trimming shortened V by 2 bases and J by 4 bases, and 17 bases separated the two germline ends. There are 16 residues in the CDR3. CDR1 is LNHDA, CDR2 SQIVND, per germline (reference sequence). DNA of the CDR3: TGTGCCAGTAGTATATCGACGGGGGGAGAAAGCTATGGCTACACCTTC. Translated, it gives CASSISTGGESYGYTF. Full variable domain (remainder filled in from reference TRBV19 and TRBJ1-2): DGGITQSPKYLFRKEGQNVTLSCEQNLNHDAMYWYRQDPGQGLRLIYYSQIVNDFQKGDIAEGYSVSREKKESFPLTVTSAQKNPTAFYLCASSISTGGESYGYTFGSGTRLTVV.

The CDR3 sequence: CASRLAGNTIYF. Written as DNA, the CDR3 is TGTGCCAGCCGACTTGCGGGAAACACCATATATTTT. The V and J genes are TRBV2 and TRBJ1-3; no clear D. Trimming removed 8 bases from V and 4 bases from J, with 9 bases in between. The germline gives CDR1 SNHLY, CDR2 FYNNEI. This CDR3 comprises 12 residues.

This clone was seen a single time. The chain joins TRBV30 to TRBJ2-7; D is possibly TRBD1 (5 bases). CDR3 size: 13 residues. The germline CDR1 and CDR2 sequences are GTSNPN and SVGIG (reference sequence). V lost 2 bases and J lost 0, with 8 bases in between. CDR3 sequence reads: CAWSRGISYEQYF. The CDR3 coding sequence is TGTGCCTGGAGTAGGGGAATCTCCTACGAGCAGTACTTC.